Each of the 31 T cell receptor beta chains below was sequenced from the same sample in a study of CD8+ T cells in alopecia areata. Extraction and reverse transcription of RNA yielded cDNA as the sequencing template. TCRdb's copy holds only in-frame clones and misses some; the assay was immunoSEQ multiplex PCR. Of roughly 250,000 clones listed, 67% are singletons. The source material was CD4+ T cells sorted from blood, sampled at week 0. The receptors come from a human donor with alopecia areata.

The rearrangement links TRBV30 to TRBJ1-5; weak D call: TRBD1 (5 bases). V was clipped by 2 bases and J by 2 bases, with 10 bases between them. This CDR3 contains 14 residues. Looked up from germline, CDR1 is GTSNPN and CDR2 is SVGIG (reference sequence). The DNA for the CDR3 is TGTGCCTGGAGTCTCCAGGGTGGCAATCAGCCCCAGCATTTT. This gives the protein CAWSLQGGNQPQHF.

This clone was counted once. This chain joins TRBV30 and TRBJ1-2, with 7 positions matching TRBD1. The J segment lost 4 bases and the V segment lost 3 bases, leaving 5 bases of the junction unmatched. The CDR3 length is 13 residues. CDR1 GTSNPN and CDR2 SVGIG come from the germline V gene (reference sequence). The chain's CDR3 is CAWSQTGPYGYTF. The DNA of the CDR3 is TGTGCCTGGAGCCAGACAGGGCCCTATGGCTACACCTTC.

The V call is TRBV2, the J call TRBJ2-7; D possibly matches TRBD1 or TRBD2 (5 bases each). The V and J ends lost 10 bases and 3 bases respectively, with 22 bases between them. This CDR3 is 15 amino acids long. Per germline, CDR1 SNHLY and CDR2 FYNNEI. This chain's CDR3 is CATTPSGTGYYEQYF. CDR3 DNA sequence: TGTGCCACCACCCCTTCGGGGACGGGGTACTACGAGCAGTACTTC.

The chain's CDR3 is CASSENLYSPLHF. The CDR3 nucleotides read TGTGCCAGCAGTGAAAACTTGTATTCACCCCTCCACTTT. This sequence joins TRBV2 and TRBJ1-6; D unclear. V dropped 2 bases and J dropped 8 bases, with 7 bases sitting between them. This CDR3 is built from 13 residues. Per germline, CDR1 SNHLY and CDR2 FYNNEI.

This chain links TRBV2 with TRBJ2-1; 9 nucleotides line up with TRBD1. With V trimmed by 6 bases and J by 7 bases, 4 bases remained unmatched. Germline V lookup: CDR1 SNHLY, CDR2 FYNNEI. This CDR3 comprises 13 residues. In DNA, the CDR3 is TGTGCCAGCAGGGGGGACAGGGTGAATGAGCAGTTCTTC. Translating it yields CASRGDRVNEQFF.

V usage is TRBV18 and J usage is TRBJ2-5; no clear D gene. Germline V gives CDR1 KGHSH, CDR2 LQKENI. The CDR3 consists of 15 residues. Trimming stripped 4 bases from V and 2 bases from J, with 14 bases between. CDR3 amino acids: CASSQASILQETQYF. The CDR3 region has the DNA TGTGCCAGCTCACAGGCCTCGATTTTACAAGAGACCCAGTACTTC.

J is TRBJ2-6 and V is TRBV19; D remains unclear. The CDR3 runs to 12 residues. CDR1 and CDR2 (germline): LNHDA, SQIVND (reference sequence). Trimming stripped 10 bases from V and 3 bases from J, with 7 bases between. The CDR3 DNA reads TGTGCCACCTTCAATGGGGCCAACGTCCTGACTTTC. This translates into CATFNGANVLTF.

This sequence joins TRBV4-1 and TRBJ1-1; D remains unclear. In germline, CDR1 is MGHRA, CDR2 YSYEKL. This CDR3 spans 12 amino acids. The V and J ends lost 3 bases and 7 bases respectively, with 9 bases between them. The CDR3 coding sequence is TGCGCCAGCAGCCACCTTTGGAGTGAAGCTTTCTTT. Encoded protein: CASSHLWSEAFF.

This chain connects TRBV7-9 to TRBJ2-1; possibly TRBD2 for D (6 bases). The CDR3 sequence is 16 residues long. V was clipped by 4 bases and J by 8 bases, with 21 bases between them. Germline V lookup: CDR1 SEHNR, CDR2 FQNEAQ (reference sequence). The CDR3 nucleotides are TGTGCCAGCAGCTCCACCGGGACTCGGAACTCGGATGAGCAGTTCTTC. This translates into CASSSTGTRNSDEQFF.

This clone has a handful of counts. V usage is TRBV25-1 and J usage is TRBJ2-5; D gene uncertain. In germline, CDR1 is MGHDK, CDR2 SYGVNS. V was cut by 1 base and J by 5 bases, with 2 bases left in between. The CDR3 length is 11 residues. As DNA, the CDR3 is TGTGCCAGCAGTGAATTGGAGACCCAGTACTTC. Its protein is CASSELETQYF.

The genes are TRBV7-9 and TRBJ1-3; D gene ambiguous. V shed 5 bases and J shed 2 bases, with 13 bases lying between them. Germline CDR1 reads SEHNR; CDR2 reads FQNEAQ (reference sequence). This CDR3 comprises 15 residues. CDR3 DNA sequence: TGTGCCAGCAGCCCTCCATTTAGGGCTGGAAACACCATATATTTT. Protein product: CASSPPFRAGNTIYF.

The CDR3 nucleotides are TGCAGTGCCGTCAACAATGAGCAGTTCTTC. Residues: CSAVNNEQFF. The rearrangement joins TRBV20-1 to TRBJ2-1; no clear D. CDR1 and CDR2 from the germline V gene are DFQATT and SNEGSKA (reference sequence). The CDR3 extends over 10 amino acids. Trimming pared 6 bases from V and 5 bases from J, leaving 5 bases between.

The chain employs TRBV7-8 and TRBJ2-3; D not certain. The CDR3 sequence is 15 residues long. Germline V gene sequence: CDR1 SGHVS, CDR2 FQNEAQ. With 5 bases removed from V and 2 bases from J, the gap between germline ends came to 14 bases. The CDR3, as DNA: TGTGCCAGCAGCGACCCGTGGACCGTCACAGATACGCAGTATTTT. Translation: CASSDPWTVTDTQYF.

The V and J genes are TRBV30 and TRBJ1-1; D may be TRBD1 (5 bases). Trimming shortened V by 5 bases and J by 7 bases, and 8 bases separated the two germline ends. Germline V gene sequence: CDR1 GTSNPN, CDR2 SVGIG (reference sequence). The CDR3 covers 10 residues. As DNA, the CDR3 is TGTGCCTGGGAACAGGTTGAAGCTTTCTTT. Protein: CAWEQVEAFF.

This sequence joins TRBV7-9 and TRBJ2-4; D is perhaps TRBD2 (5 bases). The V gene's germline CDR1 is SEHNR and CDR2 FQNEAQ (reference sequence). V was cut by 7 bases and J by 1 base, with 14 bases left in between. The CDR3 has 15 residues. The CDR3 sequence is CASIPGLAAKNIQYF. CDR3 DNA: TGTGCCAGCATCCCGGGATTGGCGGCCAAAAACATTCAGTACTTC.

The chain is built from TRBV11-1 and TRBJ1-2; a weak D match, TRBD1 (5 bases). The CDR3 extends over 13 amino acids. Trimming removed 5 bases at V and 2 bases at J, with 9 bases between. In germline, CDR1 is SGHAT, CDR2 FQDESV (reference sequence). The CDR3 coding sequence is TGTGCCAGCAGCCGGGACGTCAACTATGGCTACACCTTC. Amino acid sequence: CASSRDVNYGYTF. The whole variable domain, filled in from reference TRBV11-1 and TRBJ1-2, reads EAEVAQSPRYKITEKSQAVAFWCDPISGHATLYWYRQILGQGPELLVQFQDESVVDDSQLPKDRFSAERLKGVDSTLKIQPAELGDSAMYLCASSRDVNYGYTFGSGTRLTVV.

The V and J genes are TRBV19 and TRBJ2-7, with 8 bases identical to TRBD1. With 8 bases clipped from V and 7 bases from J, the junction kept 7 bases outside the gene matches. CDR1 LNHDA and CDR2 SQIVND come from the germline V gene (reference sequence). The CDR3 sequence is 12 residues long. CDR3 sequence reads: CASGDRGGEQYF. DNA for the CDR3: TGTGCCAGTGGAGACAGGGGAGGAGAGCAGTACTTC. The full variable domain, its missing parts supplied by reference TRBV19 and TRBJ2-7, is DGGITQSPKYLFRKEGQNVTLSCEQNLNHDAMYWYRQDPGQGLRLIYYSQIVNDFQKGDIAEGYSVSREKKESFPLTVTSAQKNPTAFYLCASGDRGGEQYFGPGTRLTVT.

The V call is TRBV13, the J call TRBJ2-7; no clear D gene. V was clipped by 6 bases and J by 2 bases, with 8 bases between them. Germline-derived CDR1 and CDR2 are PRHDT and FYEKMQ (reference sequence). CDR3 length equals 12 residues. CDR3 protein: CASSPNPYEQYF. The CDR3 nucleotides are TGTGCCAGCAGTCCAAACCCCTACGAGCAGTACTTC.

This clone showed up just once. CDR3 amino acids: CASSLGTLRGGETQYF. CDR3 DNA sequence: TGTGCCAGCAGCTTAGGGACCTTGCGGGGAGGAGAGACCCAGTACTTC. V gene TRBV7-2 combines with J gene TRBJ2-5, with D possibly TRBD2 on 6 matching bases. CDR1 SGHTA and CDR2 FQGNSA come from the germline V gene. V lost 1 base to trimming and J lost 4 bases, with 16 bases between them. This CDR3 is 16 amino acids long.

The rearrangement links TRBV14 to TRBJ2-7, with D tentatively TRBD1 (6 bases). The CDR3 is made up of 13 amino acids. Trimming took off 3 bases at V and 5 bases at J, with 11 bases between the two ends. Looked up from germline, CDR1 is SGHDN and CDR2 is FVKESK. CDR3 sequence reads: CASSQNRANEQYF. The DNA for the CDR3 is TGTGCCAGCAGCCAGAACAGGGCGAACGAGCAGTACTTC.

The chain has TRBV30 and TRBJ1-2; possibly TRBD1 for D (6 bases). V lost 7 bases and J lost 2, with 11 bases in between. CDR3 size: 12 residues. In germline, CDR1 is GTSNPN, CDR2 SVGIG (reference sequence). The CDR3 DNA reads as TGTGCCTCCAGACAGGAAAACTATGGCTACACCTTC. Its protein product is CASRQENYGYTF.

The chain carries TRBV5-1 and TRBJ1-1; D possibly corresponds to TRBD1 (5 bases). Germline V gene data show CDR1 as SGHRS and CDR2 as YFSETQ. The CDR3 runs to 16 residues. V was pared by 5 bases and J by 1 base, with 18 bases between. The CDR3 nucleotides read TGCGCCAGCAGTCCCGTTCGACAGTCTCAGAACACTGAAGCTTTCTTT. Protein: CASSPVRQSQNTEAFF.

The chain joins TRBV7-2 to TRBJ2-5; D is uncertain. Germline CDR1 and CDR2: SGHTA and FQGNSA. The CDR3 is 14 amino acids. The V end was cut by 1 base, the J end by 4 bases, with 10 bases between. The CDR3 here is CASSLVVGTETQYF. The CDR3 coding sequence is TGTGCCAGCAGCTTAGTGGTGGGTACAGAGACCCAGTACTTC.

V usage is TRBV30 and J usage is TRBJ1-6; weak D call: TRBD1 (6 bases). V dropped 2 bases and J dropped 8 bases, with 16 bases sitting between them. This CDR3 spans 15 amino acids. Germline assignment: CDR1 GTSNPN and CDR2 SVGIG (reference sequence). CDR3 in DNA: TGTGCCTGGAGTTCCAGGGGCCTCTTGGATTCACCCCTCCACTTT. Amino acid sequence: CAWSSRGLLDSPLHF.

The chain links TRBV6-6 to TRBJ2-7; 9 bases are a match to TRBD1. V dropped 2 bases and J dropped 3; count of bases not matched to a gene: 2. Germline values: CDR1 MNHNY, CDR2 SVGAGI (reference sequence). The CDR3 is 14 residues long. This CDR3 reads CASSYVDRGYEQYF. CDR3 DNA sequence: TGTGCCAGCAGTTACGTGGACAGGGGCTACGAGCAGTACTTC.

Only a few counts were recorded for this clone. J is TRBJ1-1 and V is TRBV29-1; D unclear. CDR3 length: 16 residues. The germline V gene has CDR1 SQVTM and CDR2 ANQGSEA. V dropped 2 bases and J dropped 0 bases, with 16 bases sitting between them. CDR3 nucleotides: TGCAGCGTTGAAAGAATGGCAGCCCAACTGAACACTGAAGCTTTCTTT. Translated: CSVERMAAQLNTEAFF.

This clone was detected only once. This chain joins TRBV29-1 and TRBJ2-7; possible D gene TRBD1, 6 bases. Per germline, CDR1 SQVTM and CDR2 ANQGSEA. V lost 4 bases and J 2 bases, leaving 27 bases between the germline ends. This CDR3 comprises 18 residues. The CDR3 DNA is TGCAGCGTTGCGTACAGGGAGTCCACCTTAGTGAGGACCTACGAGCAGTACTTC. Translating it yields CSVAYRESTLVRTYEQYF.

This clone was found once. The chain combines TRBV9 with TRBJ1-5; TRBD1 aligns across 10 bases. Trimming took 2 bases from V and 6 from J; bases not matched to a gene: 2. The CDR3 is made up of 14 amino acids. Germline V gives CDR1 SGDLS, CDR2 YYNGEE. CDR3 residues: CASSVGQGFQPQHF. The CDR3 region has the DNA TGTGCCAGCAGCGTGGGACAGGGGTTTCAGCCCCAGCATTTT. The full variable domain, with the rest looked up from reference TRBV9 and TRBJ1-5, is DSGVTQTPKHLITATGQRVTLRCSPRSGDLSVYWYQQSLDQGLQFLIQYYNGEERAKGNILERFSAQQFPDLHSELNLSSLELGDSALYFCASSVGQGFQPQHFGDGTRLSIL.

Here the CDR3 DNA reads TGTGCCACCAGCAGAGATCTGGGGGGCTCAAGTCAGCCCCAGCATTTT. Translation gives CATSRDLGGSSQPQHF. The rearrangement links TRBV15 to TRBJ1-5; weak D call: TRBD1 (6 bases). The CDR3 consists of 16 residues. Per germline, CDR1 LNHNV and CDR2 YYDKDF (reference sequence). Trimming cost V 0 bases and J 6 bases, with 15 bases left between them.

This clone was counted only a few times. Since no conserved phenylalanine or tryptophan closes the CDR3, a read error is the likely cause. The limits of the CDR3 on the DNA are not certain, so only TCRdb's listed CDR3 is given. The V gene is TRBV28, the J gene TRBJ2-7; the table's D call, TRBD2, has no DNA check behind it. Germline loops: CDR1 MDHEN, CDR2 SYDVKM. From its first to its last residue, the CDR3 has 11 amino acids. CDR3 sequence reads: CASSLLGVTML.

This chain uses TRBV4-1 with TRBJ1-2, with unresolved D. The germline V gene encodes CDR1 MGHRA and CDR2 YSYEKL. V dropped 4 bases and J dropped 4 bases, with 10 bases sitting between them. The CDR3 runs to 13 residues. This CDR3 reads CASSPGFGYGYTF. DNA of the CDR3: TGCGCCAGCAGCCCGGGTTTTGGCTATGGCTACACCTTC.